This TCR beta chain was sequenced in a study of T cells after yellow fever vaccination. Findings of the study overall: Primary-vaccination clones mostly resurfaced post-booster (about 95% CD4, roughly 90% CD8).

Comments on this clonotype: Its cognate antigen is unknown.

Production of TCR cDNA was by 5'RACE template switching, which also added a universal primer site and UMIs. TCRdb called the 5' RACE reads again in MiXCR, with one record for every CDR3 protein. The repertoire includes around 600,000 distinct CDR3 sequences, around an eighth of them detected once, and around 14% sits in the top ten. V was trimmed by 0 bases and J by 0 bases, leaving 12 bases between them. The CDR3 length is 17 residues. Germline V lookup: CDR1 LGHNA, CDR2 YSLEER. The J gene is TRBJ2-1, the V gene TRBV4-3; the D call may be TRBD1 or TRBD2 (5 bases each). The TCR originated in a man between 25 and 39 years old who received the YFV17D yellow fever vaccine. Sequenced here: PBMCs, sampled on the day of the yellow fever booster vaccination. This chain's CDR3 is CASSQDLPGTSYNEQFF. The CDR3 region has the DNA TGCGCCAGCAGCCAAGATTTGCCGGGGACCTCCTACAATGAGCAGTTCTTC.